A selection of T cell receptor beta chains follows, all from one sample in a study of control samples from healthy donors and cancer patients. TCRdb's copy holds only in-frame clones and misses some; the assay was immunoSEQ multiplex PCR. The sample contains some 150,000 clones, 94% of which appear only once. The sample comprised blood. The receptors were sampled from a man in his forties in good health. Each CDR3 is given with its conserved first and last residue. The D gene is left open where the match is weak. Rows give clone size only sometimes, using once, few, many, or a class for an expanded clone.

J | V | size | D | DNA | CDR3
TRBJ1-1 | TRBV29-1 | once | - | TGCAGCTGGACCGGCCTCAGAGGAGAAGCTTTCTTT | CSWTGLRGEAFF
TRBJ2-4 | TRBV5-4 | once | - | TGTGCCAGCAGCCTCGGGGGACAGAGAAAAAACATTCAGTACTTC | CASSLGGQRKNIQYF
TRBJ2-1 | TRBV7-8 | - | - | TGTGCCAGCAGCCCCCTTATGGGATTAGCCTACAATGAGCAGTTCTTC | CASSPLMGLAYNEQFF
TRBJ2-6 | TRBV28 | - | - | TGTGCCAGCAGCCAAGGGGGTTCTGGGGCCAACGTCCTGACTTTC | CASSQGGSGANVLTF
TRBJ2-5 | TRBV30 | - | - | TGTGCCTGGAACGAGGCGACGCTTTCCCGGTACCAAGAGACCCAGTACTTC | CAWNEATLSRYQETQYF
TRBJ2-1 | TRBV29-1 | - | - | TGCAGCGTTGTCCCTGACAGGAGCTCCTACAATGAGCAGTTCTTC | CSVVPDRSSYNEQFF
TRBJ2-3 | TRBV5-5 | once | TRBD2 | TGTGCCAGCAGCCGCGAGCGGGACACAGATACGCAGTATTTT | CASSRERDTDTQYF
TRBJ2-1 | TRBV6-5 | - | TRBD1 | TGTGCCAGCAGCAGGCTGCGGACAGGGGACAATGAGCAGTTCTTC | CASSRLRTGDNEQFF
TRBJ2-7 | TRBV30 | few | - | TGTGCCTGGAGTCCCCGCGGCCTAAGGCTCGAGCAGTACTTC | CAWSPRGLRLEQYF
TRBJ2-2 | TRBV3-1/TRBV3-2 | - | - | TGTGCCAGCAGCCAAGAGAAGGGAGCGAGGGGGGGAAATACCGGGGAGCTGTTTTTT | CASSQEKGARGGNTGELFF
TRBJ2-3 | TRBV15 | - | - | TGTGCCACCGCCAGGGGAGGGGGCACAGATACGCAGTATTTT | CATARGGGTDTQYF
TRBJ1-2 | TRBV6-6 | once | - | TGTGCCAGCAGTTACGACAATCGGGGCTACACCTTC | CASSYDNRGYTF
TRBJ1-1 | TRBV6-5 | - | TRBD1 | TGTGCCAGCGGGACAGGGGGCTTGGTCACTGAAGCTTTCTTT | CASGTGGLVTEAFF
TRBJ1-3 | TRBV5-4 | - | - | TGTGCCAGCAGCTTTTACAGGGAGAGCTCTGGAAACACCATATATTTT | CASSFYRESSGNTIYF
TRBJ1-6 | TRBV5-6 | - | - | TGTGCCAGCAGCCTTAGGACAACTAGCTCCTATAATTCACCCCTCCACTTT | CASSLRTTSSYNSPLHF
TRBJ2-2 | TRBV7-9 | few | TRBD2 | TGTGCCAGCAGTCGTTTTCGACTAGCGGACAACACCGGGGAGCTGTTTTTT | CASSRFRLADNTGELFF
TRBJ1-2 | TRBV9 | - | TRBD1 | TGTGCCAGCAGCGTAGCTGCAGGGGGCGACTATGGCTACACCTTC | CASSVAAGGDYGYTF
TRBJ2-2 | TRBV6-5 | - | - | TGTGCCAGCGGCTCAACCGGGGAGCTGTTTTTT | CASGSTGELFF
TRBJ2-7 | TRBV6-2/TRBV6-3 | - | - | TGTGCCAGCAGCCGATCGTATCCCTCTCAGTTTTACGAGCAGTACTTC | CASSRSYPSQFYEQYF
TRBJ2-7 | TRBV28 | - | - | TGTGCCAGCAGTCTCAAAGGGGTCCACGAGCAGTACTTC | CASSLKGVHEQYF
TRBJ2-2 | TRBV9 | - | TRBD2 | TGTGCCAGCAGCCACTCTGGACTAGCGGGAGGGACCGGGGAGCTGTTTTTT | CASSHSGLAGGTGELFF
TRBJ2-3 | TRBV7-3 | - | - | TGTGCCAGCAGCTTGGGCGGGGGCGCAACAGATACGCAGTATTTT | CASSLGGGATDTQYF
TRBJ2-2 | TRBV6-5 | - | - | TGTGCCAGCAGTTACTCTGAGGGTTACGGGGAGCTGTTTTTT | CASSYSEGYGELFF
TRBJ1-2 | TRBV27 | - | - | TGTGCCAGCAGTCCCGGCACCAATAGGGTCTATGGCTACACCTTC | CASSPGTNRVYGYTF
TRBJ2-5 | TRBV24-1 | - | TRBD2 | TGTGCCACCAGTGATTTAGGGACTAGCGGGGGGCAAGAGACCCAGTACTTC | CATSDLGTSGGQETQYF
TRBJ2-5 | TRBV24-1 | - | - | TGTGCCACCAGTGATCCCCGGGATCGATGGGAGACCCAGTACTTC | CATSDPRDRWETQYF
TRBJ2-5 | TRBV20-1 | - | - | TGCAGTGCTAGAGTCGGTGAGACCCAGTACTTC | CSARVGETQYF
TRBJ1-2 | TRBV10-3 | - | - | TGTGCCATCAGGGAGGGGGGGGCCTATGGCTACACCTTC | CAIREGGAYGYTF
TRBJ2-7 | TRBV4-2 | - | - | TGTGCCAGCAGCCAAGATCTCGCGTCCGAGCAGTACTTC | CASSQDLASEQYF
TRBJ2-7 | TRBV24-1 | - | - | TGTGCCACCAGTGACCCCGGGAACGAGCAGTACTTC | CATSDPGNEQYF
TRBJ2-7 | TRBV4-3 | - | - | TGCGCCAGCAGCCCGGCGGGGTCGGCTTTCCACGAGCAGTACTTC | CASSPAGSAFHEQYF
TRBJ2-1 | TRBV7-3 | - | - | TGTGCCAGCAGCTTCCTGGAATTCTCGGATGAGCAGTTCTTC | CASSFLEFSDEQFF
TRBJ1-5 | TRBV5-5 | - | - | TGTGCCAGCAGCAATTACAGCAATAGCAATCAGCCCCAGCATTTT | CASSNYSNSNQPQHF
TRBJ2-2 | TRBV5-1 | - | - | TGCGCCAGCAGCTTGGGTTCCGGGTTGGACACCGGGGAGCTGTTTTTT | CASSLGSGLDTGELFF
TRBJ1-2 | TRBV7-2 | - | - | TGTGCCAGCAGCTTAGCGGCGAGGTATGGCTACACCTTC | CASSLAARYGYTF
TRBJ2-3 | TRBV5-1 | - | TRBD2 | TGCGCCAGCAGCCCGCTGGGACTACCAAACTATACGCAGTATTTT | CASSPLGLPNYTQYF
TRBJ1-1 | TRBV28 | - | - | TGTGCCAGCAGTTCTGAGGATAACACTGAAGCTTTCTTT | CASSSEDNTEAFF
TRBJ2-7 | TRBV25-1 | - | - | TGTGCCAGCAGTGAATCGGCTGGCCTCTTGGAGCAGTACTTC | CASSESAGLLEQYF
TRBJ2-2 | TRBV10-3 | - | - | TGTGCCATCAGTGAGGTTTTTCTAGGACTACCTTTAGACACCGGGGAGCTGTTTTTT | CAISEVFLGLPLDTGELFF
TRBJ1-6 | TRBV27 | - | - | TGTGCCAGCAGTTTATCATTAGGACAGATCCGAGGGAATTCACCCCTCCACTTT | CASSLSLGQIRGNSPLHF
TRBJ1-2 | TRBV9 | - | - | TGTGCCAGCAGCAGAAACTATGGCTACACCTTC | CASSRNYGYTF
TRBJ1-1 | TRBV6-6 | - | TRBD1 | TGTGCCAGCAGTTACCTGGCAGGGGGCGGGGTAGGTGAAGCTTTCTTT | CASSYLAGGGVGEAFF
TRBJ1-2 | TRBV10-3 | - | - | TGTGCCATCAGTGAGTCTTATGGCTACACCTTC | CAISESYGYTF
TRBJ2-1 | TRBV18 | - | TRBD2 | TGTGCCAGCTCACAACAGGGACTAGCGGGAGGTGGTGAGCAGTTCTTC | CASSQQGLAGGGEQFF
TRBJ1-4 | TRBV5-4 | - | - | TGTGCCAGCAGCTTAGCAACAGGGAGGAATGAAAAACTGTTTTTT | CASSLATGRNEKLFF
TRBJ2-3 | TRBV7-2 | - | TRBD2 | TGTGCCAGCAGCTTCCGGGAGGCGCCAGAAGATACGCAGTATTTT | CASSFREAPEDTQYF
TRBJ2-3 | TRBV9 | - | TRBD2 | TGTGCCAGCAGCTTTCCCGATGGTAGCGGGAGCCCCACGGATACGCAGTATTTT | CASSFPDGSGSPTDTQYF
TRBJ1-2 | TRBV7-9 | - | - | TGTGCCAGCAGCGCCGGGGACATGGGCGGCTACACCTTC | CASSAGDMGGYTF
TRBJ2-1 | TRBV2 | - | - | TGTGCCAGCAGTGAAGAACTAGATATAGGTGAGCAGTTCTTC | CASSEELDIGEQFF